Below, one TCR beta chain is given with its context. Its antigen is not known. Trimming pared 4 bases from V and 3 bases from J, leaving 10 bases between. The CDR3 is 13 amino acids. Germline V lookup: CDR1 MNHNS, CDR2 SASEGT. The sample originates from a study of blood T cells in healthy people across ages. Study conclusions and caveats: With donor CMV status unknown, expanded clonotype changes were possibly confounded. As naive T cell percentage varied, TCR beta diversity correlated strongly with it.

The use of a sample-barcoded 5' primer and a J-beta primer mix characterized a second PCR of roughly 7 to 12 cycles. Each cDNA molecule carried a tag from a template-switch adaptor that contained 12 random nucleotides. From the 5' RACE reads, TCRdb called clonotypes with MiXCR, one entry per CDR3 protein. The sample consists of about 570,000 distinct CDR3 sequences, approximately 25% of them appearing once. Sequenced material: blood. The chain joins TRBV6-1 to TRBJ2-7, with no clear D. The receptor comes from a woman in her seventies in good health. The CDR3, as DNA: TGTGCCAGCAGTGTGTTTAAGGGCTACGAGCAGTACTTC. Its protein is CASSVFKGYEQYF.